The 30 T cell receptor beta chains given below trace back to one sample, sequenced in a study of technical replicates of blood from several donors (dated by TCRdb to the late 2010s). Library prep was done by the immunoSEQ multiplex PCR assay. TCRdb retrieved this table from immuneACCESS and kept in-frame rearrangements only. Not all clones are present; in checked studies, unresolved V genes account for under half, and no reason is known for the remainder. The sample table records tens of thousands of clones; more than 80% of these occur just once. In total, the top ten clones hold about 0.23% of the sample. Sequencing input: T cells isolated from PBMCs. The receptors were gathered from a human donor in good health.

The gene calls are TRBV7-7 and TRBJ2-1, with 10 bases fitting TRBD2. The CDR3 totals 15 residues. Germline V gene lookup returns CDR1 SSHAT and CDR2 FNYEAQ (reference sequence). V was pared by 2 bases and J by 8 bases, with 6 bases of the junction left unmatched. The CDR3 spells CASSLTSGMADEQFF. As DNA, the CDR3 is TGTGCCAGCAGCTTAACTAGCGGGATGGCGGATGAGCAGTTCTTC.

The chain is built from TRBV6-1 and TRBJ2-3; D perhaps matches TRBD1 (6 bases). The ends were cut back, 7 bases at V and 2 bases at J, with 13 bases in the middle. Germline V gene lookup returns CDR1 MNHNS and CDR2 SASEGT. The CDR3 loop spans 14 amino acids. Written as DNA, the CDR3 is TGTGCCAGCACCGCAGGGGCGGACACAGATACGCAGTATTTT. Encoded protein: CASTAGADTDTQYF.

The CDR3 DNA reads TGTGCCAGCAGCTTAGTTTATAGCGGGATCTCCTACAATGAGCAGTTCTTC. This gives the protein CASSLVYSGISYNEQFF. The rearrangement joins TRBV7-6 to TRBJ2-1; TRBD2 aligns across 8 bases. CDR1 and CDR2 from the germline V gene are SGHVS and FNYEAQ. The CDR3 totals 17 residues. J lost 0 bases, V lost 1 base, and 5 bases had no gene match.

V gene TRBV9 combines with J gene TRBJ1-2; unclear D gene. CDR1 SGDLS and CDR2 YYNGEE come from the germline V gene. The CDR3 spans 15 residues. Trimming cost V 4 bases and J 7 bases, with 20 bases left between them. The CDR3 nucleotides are TGTGCCAGCAGCCTTTACAGTGGCGCTGGCCTTGGCTACACCTTC. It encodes CASSLYSGAGLGYTF.

This CDR3 reads CASSQRTGGETQYF. The CDR3 nucleotides are TGTGCCAGCAGCCAAAGGACAGGGGGAGAGACCCAGTACTTC. V is TRBV11-3 and J is TRBJ2-5, with 10 nucleotides matching TRBD1. The germline gives CDR1 SGHNT, CDR2 YENEEA. The CDR3 is 14 residues long. Losses at the gene ends were 5 bases for V and 4 bases for J; bases not matched to a gene: 4. The variable domain in full, completed from reference TRBV11-3 and TRBJ2-5, reads EAGVVQSPRYKIIEKKQPVAFWCNPISGHNTLYWYLQNLGQGPELLIRYENEEAVDDSQLPKDRFSAERLKGVDSTLKIQPAELGDSAVYLCASSQRTGGETQYFGPGTRLLVL.

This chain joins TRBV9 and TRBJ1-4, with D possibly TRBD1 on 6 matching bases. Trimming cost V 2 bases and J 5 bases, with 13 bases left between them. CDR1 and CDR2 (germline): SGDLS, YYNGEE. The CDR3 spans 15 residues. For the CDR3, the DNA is TGTGCCAGCAGCGTCCGCGGACAGTTGAATGAAAAACTGTTTTTT. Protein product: CASSVRGQLNEKLFF.

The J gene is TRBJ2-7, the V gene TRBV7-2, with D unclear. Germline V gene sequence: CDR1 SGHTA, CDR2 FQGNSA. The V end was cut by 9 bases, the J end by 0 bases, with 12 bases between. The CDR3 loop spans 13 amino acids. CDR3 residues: CARRAKSSYEQYF. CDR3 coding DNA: TGTGCCAGGCGCGCTAAGAGCTCCTACGAGCAGTACTTC.

CDR3 DNA sequence: TGTGCCAGCAGTTATAGCGCCCCCCTCTATGGCTACACCTTC. Its protein is CASSYSAPLYGYTF. The chain joins TRBV6-5 to TRBJ1-2; D gene ambiguous. Trimming pared 3 bases from V and 4 bases from J, leaving 12 bases between. Germline CDR1 MNHEY, CDR2 SVGAGI. The CDR3 is 14 residues long.

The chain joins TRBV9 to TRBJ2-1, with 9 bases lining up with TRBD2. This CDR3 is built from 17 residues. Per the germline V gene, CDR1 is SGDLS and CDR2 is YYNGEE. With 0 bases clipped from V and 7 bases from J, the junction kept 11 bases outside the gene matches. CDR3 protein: CASSVAPESGGRNEQFF. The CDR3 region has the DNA TGTGCCAGCAGCGTAGCCCCGGAGAGCGGGGGGCGGAATGAGCAGTTCTTC.

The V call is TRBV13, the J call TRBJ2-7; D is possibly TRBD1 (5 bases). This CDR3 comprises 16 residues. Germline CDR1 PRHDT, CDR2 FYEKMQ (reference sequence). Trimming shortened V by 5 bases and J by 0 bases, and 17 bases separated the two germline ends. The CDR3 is CASSGRWAGNSYEQYF. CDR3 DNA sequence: TGTGCCAGCAGCGGGCGTTGGGCAGGGAACTCCTACGAGCAGTACTTC.

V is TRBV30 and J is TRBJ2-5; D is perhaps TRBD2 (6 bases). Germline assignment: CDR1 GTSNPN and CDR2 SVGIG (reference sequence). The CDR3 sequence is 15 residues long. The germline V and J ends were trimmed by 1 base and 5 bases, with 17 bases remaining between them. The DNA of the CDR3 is TGTGCCTGGAGTGGCCTATGGGGGAGGAGGGAGACCCAGTACTTC. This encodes CAWSGLWGRRETQYF. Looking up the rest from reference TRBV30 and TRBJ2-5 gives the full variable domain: SQTIHQWPATLVQPVGSPLSLECTVEGTSNPNLYWYRQAAGRGLQLLFYSVGIGQISSEVPQNLSASRPQDRQFILSSKKLLLSDSGFYLCAWSGLWGRRETQYFGPGTRLLVL.

CDR3 coding DNA: TGTGCCAGCAGTGTGGAGACTAACTCCTACGAGCAGTACTTC. Amino acids: CASSVETNSYEQYF. V usage is TRBV6-4 and J usage is TRBJ2-7; TRBD2 might be the D (5 bases). Germline CDR1 and CDR2: MRHNA and SNTAGT. The V end was cut by 4 bases, the J end by 0 bases, with 10 bases between. This CDR3 spans 14 amino acids.

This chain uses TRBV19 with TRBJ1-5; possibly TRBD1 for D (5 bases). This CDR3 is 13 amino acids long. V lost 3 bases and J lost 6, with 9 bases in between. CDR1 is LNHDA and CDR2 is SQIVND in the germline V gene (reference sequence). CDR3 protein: CASSIGGGQPQHF. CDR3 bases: TGTGCCAGTAGTATCGGGGGAGGTCAGCCCCAGCATTTT.

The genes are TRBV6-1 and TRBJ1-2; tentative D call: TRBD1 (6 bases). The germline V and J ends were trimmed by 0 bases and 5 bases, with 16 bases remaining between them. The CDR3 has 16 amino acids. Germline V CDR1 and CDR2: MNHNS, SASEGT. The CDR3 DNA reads TGTGCCAGCAGTGAAGCTATTGACAGGAATGCTTATGGCTACACCTTC. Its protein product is CASSEAIDRNAYGYTF.

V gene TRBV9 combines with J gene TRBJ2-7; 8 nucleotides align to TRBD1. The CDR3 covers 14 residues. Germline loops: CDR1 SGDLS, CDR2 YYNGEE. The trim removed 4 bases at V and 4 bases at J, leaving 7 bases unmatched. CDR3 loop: CASSSGQGGYEQYF. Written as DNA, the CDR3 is TGTGCCAGCAGCTCAGGACAGGGTGGGTACGAGCAGTACTTC.

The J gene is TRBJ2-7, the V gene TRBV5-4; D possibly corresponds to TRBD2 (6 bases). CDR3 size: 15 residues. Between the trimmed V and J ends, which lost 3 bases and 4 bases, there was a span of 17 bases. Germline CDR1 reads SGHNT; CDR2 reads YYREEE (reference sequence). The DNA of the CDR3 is TGTGCCAGCAGCTGGGGCGGGAATTCCCCTTACGAGCAGTACTTC. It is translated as CASSWGGNSPYEQYF.

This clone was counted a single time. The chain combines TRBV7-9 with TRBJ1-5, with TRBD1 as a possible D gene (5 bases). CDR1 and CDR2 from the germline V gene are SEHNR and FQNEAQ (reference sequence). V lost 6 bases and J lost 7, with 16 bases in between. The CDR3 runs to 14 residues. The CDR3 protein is CASSQDTYGQPQHF. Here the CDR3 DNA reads TGTGCCAGCAGTCAGGACACCTATGGACAGCCCCAGCATTTT.

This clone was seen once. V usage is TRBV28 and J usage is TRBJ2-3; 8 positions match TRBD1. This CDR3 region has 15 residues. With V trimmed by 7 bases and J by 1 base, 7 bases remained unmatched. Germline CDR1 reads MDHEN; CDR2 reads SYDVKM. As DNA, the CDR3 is TGTGCCAGCACCCTCGGGGGACAGGGCACAGATACGCAGTATTTT. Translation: CASTLGGQGTDTQYF.

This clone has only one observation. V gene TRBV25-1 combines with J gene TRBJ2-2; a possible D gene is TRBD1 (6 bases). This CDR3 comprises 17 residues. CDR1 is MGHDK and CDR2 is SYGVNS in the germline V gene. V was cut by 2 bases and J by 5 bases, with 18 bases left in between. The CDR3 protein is CASSEGRNRVRTGELFF. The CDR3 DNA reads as TGTGCCAGCAGTGAAGGCCGTAACAGGGTCAGGACCGGGGAGCTGTTTTTT.

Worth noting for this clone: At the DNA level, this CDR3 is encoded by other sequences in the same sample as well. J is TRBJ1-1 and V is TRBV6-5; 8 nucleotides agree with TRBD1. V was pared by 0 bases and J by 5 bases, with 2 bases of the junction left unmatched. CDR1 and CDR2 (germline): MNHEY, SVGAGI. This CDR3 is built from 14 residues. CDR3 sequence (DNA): TGTGCCAGCAGTTACTCTACAGGGGGAACTGAAGCTTTCTTT. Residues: CASSYSTGGTEAFF.

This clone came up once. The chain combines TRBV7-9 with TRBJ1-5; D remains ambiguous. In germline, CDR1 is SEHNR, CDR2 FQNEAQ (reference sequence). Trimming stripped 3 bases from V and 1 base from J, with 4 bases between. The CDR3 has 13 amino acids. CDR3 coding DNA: TGTGCCAGCAGCTTCGTGAGCAATCAGCCCCAGCATTTT. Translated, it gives CASSFVSNQPQHF.

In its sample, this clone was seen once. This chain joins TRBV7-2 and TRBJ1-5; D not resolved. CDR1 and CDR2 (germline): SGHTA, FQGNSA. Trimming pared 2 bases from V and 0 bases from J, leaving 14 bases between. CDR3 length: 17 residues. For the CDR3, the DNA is TGTGCCAGCAGCTTACTTCACGCACCAGATAGCAATCAGCCCCAGCATTTT. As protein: CASSLLHAPDSNQPQHF.

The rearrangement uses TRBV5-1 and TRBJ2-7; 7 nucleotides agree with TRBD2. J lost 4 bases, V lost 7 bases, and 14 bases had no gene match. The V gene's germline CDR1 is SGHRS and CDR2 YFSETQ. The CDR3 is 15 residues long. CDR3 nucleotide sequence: TGCGCCAGCCCAGCCGCGGGAGTTTTAAATTACGAGCAGTACTTC. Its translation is CASPAAGVLNYEQYF.

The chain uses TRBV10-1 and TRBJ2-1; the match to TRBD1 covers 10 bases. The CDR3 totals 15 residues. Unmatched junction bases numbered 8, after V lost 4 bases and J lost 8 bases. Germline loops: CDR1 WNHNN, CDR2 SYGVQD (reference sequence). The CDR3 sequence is CASSVAGTGVHEQFF. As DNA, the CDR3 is TGCGCCAGCAGTGTAGCCGGGACAGGGGTTCATGAGCAGTTCTTC.

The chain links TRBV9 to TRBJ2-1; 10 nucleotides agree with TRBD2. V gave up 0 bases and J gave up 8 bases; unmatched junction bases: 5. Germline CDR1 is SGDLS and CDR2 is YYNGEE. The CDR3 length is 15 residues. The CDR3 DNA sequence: TGTGCCAGCAGCGTAGCGGCTAGCGGGGGTCATGAGCAGTTCTTC. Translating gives CASSVAASGGHEQFF.

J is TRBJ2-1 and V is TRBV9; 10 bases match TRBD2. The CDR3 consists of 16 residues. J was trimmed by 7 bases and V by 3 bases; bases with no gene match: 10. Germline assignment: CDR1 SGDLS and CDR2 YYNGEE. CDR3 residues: CASSAGSGGSLNEQFF. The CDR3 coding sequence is TGTGCCAGCAGCGCCGGTAGCGGGGGGTCACTTAATGAGCAGTTCTTC.

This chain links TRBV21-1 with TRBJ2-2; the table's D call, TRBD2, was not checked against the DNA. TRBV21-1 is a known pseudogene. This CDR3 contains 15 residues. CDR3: CASRLAGVLGGELFF. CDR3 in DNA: TGTGCCAGCAGACTAGCGGGAGTTTTGGGCGGGGAGCTGTTTTTT.

CDR3 coding DNA: TGTGCCAGCAGCACGACTAGCGGGAGGGTGTTCTCCGGGGAGCTGTTTTTT. It is translated as CASSTTSGRVFSGELFF. The chain joins TRBV27 to TRBJ2-2; 14 bases match TRBD2. J lost 6 bases, V lost 6 bases, and 9 bases had no gene match. Germline values: CDR1 MNHEY, CDR2 SMNVEV (reference sequence). The CDR3 has 17 amino acids.

The CDR3 sequence is CASSYDRAEAFF. CDR3 in DNA: TGTGCCAGCAGTTACGATCGGGCTGAAGCTTTCTTT. The chain links TRBV6-5 to TRBJ1-1; D gene ambiguous. The V end was cut by 2 bases, the J end by 6 bases, with 7 bases between. The CDR3 is 12 residues long. CDR1 is MNHEY and CDR2 is SVGAGI in the germline V gene.

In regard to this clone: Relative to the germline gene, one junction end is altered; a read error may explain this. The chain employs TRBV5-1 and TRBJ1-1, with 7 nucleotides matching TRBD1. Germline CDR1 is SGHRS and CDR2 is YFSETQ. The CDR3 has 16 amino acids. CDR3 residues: CASRLGTVLLNTEAFF. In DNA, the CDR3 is TGCGCCAGCAGGTTGGGGACAGTACTTTTGAACACTGAAGCTTTCTTT.